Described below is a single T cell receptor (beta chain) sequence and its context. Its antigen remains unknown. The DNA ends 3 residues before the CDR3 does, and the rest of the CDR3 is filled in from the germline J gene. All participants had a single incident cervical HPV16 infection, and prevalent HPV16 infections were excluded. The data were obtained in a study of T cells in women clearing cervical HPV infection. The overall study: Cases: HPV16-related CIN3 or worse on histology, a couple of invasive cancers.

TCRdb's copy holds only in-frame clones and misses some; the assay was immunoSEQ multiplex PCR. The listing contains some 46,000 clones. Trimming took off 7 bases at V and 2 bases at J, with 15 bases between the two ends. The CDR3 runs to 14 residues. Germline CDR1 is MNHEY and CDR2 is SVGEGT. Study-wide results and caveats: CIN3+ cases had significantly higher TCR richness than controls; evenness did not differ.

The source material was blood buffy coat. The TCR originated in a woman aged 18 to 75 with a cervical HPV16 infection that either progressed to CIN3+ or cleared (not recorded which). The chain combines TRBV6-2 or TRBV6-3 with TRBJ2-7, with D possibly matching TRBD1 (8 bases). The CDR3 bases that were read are TGTGCCAGCATCACAGGGGGAGGGCCCTACGAG. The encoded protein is CASITGGGPYE. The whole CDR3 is CASITGGGPYEQYF.